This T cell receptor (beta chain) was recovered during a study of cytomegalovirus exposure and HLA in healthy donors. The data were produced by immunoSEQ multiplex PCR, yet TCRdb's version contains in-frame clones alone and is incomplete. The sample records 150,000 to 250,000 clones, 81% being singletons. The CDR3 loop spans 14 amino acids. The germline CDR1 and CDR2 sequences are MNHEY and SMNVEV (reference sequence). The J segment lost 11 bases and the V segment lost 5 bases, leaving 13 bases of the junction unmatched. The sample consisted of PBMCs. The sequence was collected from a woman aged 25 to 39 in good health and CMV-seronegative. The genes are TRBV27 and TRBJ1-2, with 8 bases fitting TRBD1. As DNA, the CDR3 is TGTGCCAGCAGTCCGGCCGGGACAGGAGGGGGGTACACCTTC. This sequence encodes CASSPAGTGGGYTF.